The text below deals with one T cell receptor beta chain. Its antigen remains unknown. Time point in this sample: pre-treatment sample, taken before nivolumab and TIL therapy. Enrollment ran from October 2017 to early 2020. The sample belongs to a study of TIL therapy for anti-PD-1-resistant metastatic lung cancer. Study-wide context: Tumors carried a median approximately 1.6 non-synonymous mutations per megabase. Findings and caveats of the study: Patients were highly selected, enriched for treatment-naive, never-smoker and oncogene-addicted cases.

V was clipped by 3 bases and J by 4 bases; unmatched bases: 4. In germline, CDR1 is SGDLS, CDR2 YYNGEE. CDR3 length equals 14 residues. Sequencing used immunoSEQ v3. Data came from immunoSEQ multiplex PCR; TCRdb stores just in-frame clones and leaves some out. This table holds 55,000 to 65,000 clones, around four fifths found once. This TCR derives from a person between 30 and 80 years old with non-small cell lung cancer. The chain combines TRBV9 with TRBJ1-2; TRBD1 matches at 9 bases. The source material was blood, sampled at baseline. The CDR3 region has the DNA TGTGCCAGCAGCGGGACAGGGGTGGGCTATGGCTACACCTTC. Translating gives CASSGTGVGYGYTF.